The text below deals with one T cell receptor beta chain. Its antigen is unknown. One entry per CDR3 protein results from TCRdb running MiXCR on the 5' RACE reads. Of almost 250,000 distinct CDR3 sequences detected, approximately 15% appear once; the ten largest clones hold 2% to 2.5%. The CDR3 consists of 19 residues. V lost 2 bases to trimming and J lost 2 bases; unmatched junction nucleotides: 14. Germline V gene data show CDR1 as MGHRA and CDR2 as YSYEKL. The data were obtained in a study of T-cell memory formation after mild COVID-19. For the study at large: Largely, the TCR clusters proved donor specific.

Findings and limits, study-wide: Clones contracting over day 15 to 85 were CD4/CD8 balanced, with later expanders leaning CD4+. That cross-reactive memory joined was suggested by some responding clones appearing in pre-infection memory.

The sequencing sample was made of PBMCs or a T cell subset sorted from them (not recorded which). This chain connects TRBV4-1 to TRBJ2-5; the match to TRBD1 covers 10 bases. The sequence derives from an adult woman who had mild COVID-19 (a few samples of this study predate the infection). Cell type and time point are not known. This CDR3 reads CASSQFPPGTGEAQETQYF. The DNA of the CDR3 is TGCGCCAGCAGCCAATTCCCACCCGGGACAGGGGAGGCACAAGAGACCCAGTACTTC.